This T cell receptor (beta chain) was identified during a study of cytomegalovirus exposure and HLA in healthy donors (dated by TCRdb to 2017 to 2019). Regarding the research as a whole: According to an earlier analysis of 450 to 650 of the donors, about 179 million T cells yielded 117 million unique TCR beta sequences and less than 300 Gb of sequence data. Approximately 300 gigabases of sequencing data and approximately 92 million unique TCR sequences made up an early release that covered under 750 HLA-typed donors. Of the approximately 400 genotyped donors, approximately 83% fell in the genetic ancestry cluster associated with self-reported Caucasian donors. The aim of the study was to test whether cataloging public T cell receptors could identify signatures of past pathogen exposure. The T cell repertoires of several hundred subjects were profiled by immunosequencing and related to cytomegalovirus serostatus. Along with the approximately 700-subject first cohort, a separate validation cohort of over 90 different subjects was used. The study combined high-throughput TCR immunosequencing, statistical association of individual TCRs with disease status, and machine learning to predict cytomegalovirus infection status. A later analysis re-analyzed previously published TCR beta repertoires from roughly 600 donors and added high-resolution HLA genotyping to study TCR occurrence patterns. The later analysis used no new phenotypic data to find candidate immune exposures, relying instead on TCR beta sequences and their occurrence across donors. In an earlier analysis of 550 to 700 of the donors, high-throughput TCR beta sequencing was used to judge whether each TCR beta V gene segment behaved as functional or pseudogenic. Donor age, sex, ethnicity and CMV serostatus were compiled alongside the repertoire data. Genome-wide SNP genotypes for about 55% of the roughly 670 donors were used in a later genetic analysis, which treated that subset as a discovery cohort. All discovery cohort repertoires had been generated using a single sequencing platform. HLA typing included class I and class II loci at four-digit resolution. Typing coverage varied by locus: about 620-630 donors for A, B, C, DRB1 and DQB1; roughly 560 for DQA1; around 570 for DPA1; roughly 450 for DPB1. Because of strong linkage in the cohort, roughly five DR-DQ haplotypes were treated as single units for association and clustering. On average, roughly 240,000 unique TCR beta nucleotide sequences were sequenced per donor among a few hundred genotyped donors of the cohort, with about 19% of those sequences being non-productive.

The cohort was made up of about 670 healthy bone marrow donors. At the time of sampling, every cohort member was nominally healthy, though immune exposures that went unrecorded were likely present. The donor was CMV seronegative and belonged to the group of under 400 seronegative cohort members. A peripheral blood sample was collected from each donor, and TCR beta sequencing was performed on peripheral blood mononuclear cells. The Qiagen DNeasy Blood Extraction Kit was used to extract genomic DNA from the blood cell samples. Worth noting for this clone: What this receptor recognizes is not known. No base quality information exists; no much larger clone differs at one position.

Receptor amplification or capture employed the immunoSEQ multiplex PCR assay. A mixture of 60 forward primers for TCR Vbeta segments and 13 reverse primers for TCR Jbeta segments was used in the multiplex PCR. Amplification of the CDR3 region of rearranged TCR beta genes was performed with a multiplex PCR assay on genomic DNA. On the Illumina HiSeq System, the amplified TCR beta libraries were sequenced as 87-base-pair reads. Turning to the authors' computational methods: Across the 500 to 850 repertoires, a later analysis counted approximately 83 million unique TCR beta chains, approximately 10 million of which were shared by at least two donors. A nearest-neighbor algorithm error-corrected the raw reads and collapsed the reads into unique sequences, merging closely related sequences to remove PCR and sequencing errors. V, D and J gene segments were assigned by aligning CDR3 sequences to IMGT reference sequences. Each retained sequence needed at least a six-nucleotide match to both a V gene segment and a J gene segment. A rearrangement was called productive if the CDR3 had no stop codons and remained in frame with V and J, and every other rearrangement was called non-productive. Following IMGT convention, CDR3 was defined as the stretch from the second conserved V-encoded cysteine up to the conserved J-encoded phenylalanine. Sequences without an unambiguous match to a single V gene segment were excluded from the earlier analysis of about 640 of the donors. In an earlier analysis of several hundred of the donors, V segments were called functional above 56.7% productive rearrangements and were called segregating when the between-donor standard deviation exceeded 5%. A statistical classification framework was built to diagnose cytomegalovirus status from the catalog of TCR beta chain sequences. V and J gene assignment, in a later analysis, came from comparing TCR nucleotide sequences with IMGT/GENE-DB human TR gene sequences. A later analysis assigned CDR3 sequences and most-parsimonious VDJ recombination scenarios with the TCRdist pipeline. In a later analysis, each TCR beta chain was defined by its CDR3 amino acid sequence together with its V-gene family, and reads without a unique V-gene family were excluded. A later analysis removed 500 to 650 highly shared, low-generation-probability nucleotide sequences to deal with suspected cross-contamination and a sequencing artifact. In a later analysis, a clonal expansion index for each public chain was calculated from normalized within-repertoire ranks of inferred template counts. In a later analysis, generation probabilities were computed using a VDJ recombination model fitted to out-of-frame rearrangements, and the results were checked against IGoR. Hypergeometric tests were used in a later analysis to score TCR-TCR, TCR-HLA and TCR-CMV co-occurrence, with a repertoire-size bias correction applied to the TCR pairs. A later analysis estimated false discovery rates by permuting HLA or CMV assignments 20 times. In a later analysis, co-occurring TCRs were grouped using DBSCAN, and TCRdist sequence similarity was added for clustering within HLA-allele-positive subsets. Repertoires with fewer than 30,000 or more than 120,000 public chains, plus five repertoires with anomalous nucleotide sharing, were excluded from co-occurrence clustering. TCRdb re-hosts the immuneACCESS table, in-frame sequences only. Its copies lack some clones; in the studies checked, an unresolved V gene accounts for under half of them, and the cause for the rest is not known. V, J and clone size are those of that table, while D and trimming were read from the DNA. The sample contains over 50,000 clones, around 87% of them found a single time. Roughly 1.5% of the sample comes from the top ten.

The germline V gene specifies SGHRS as CDR1 and YFSETQ as CDR2. There are 12 amino acids in the CDR3, from cysteine to phenylalanine inclusive. Only the CDR3 part of the read is kept: 36 bases, read in frame from the first base. Between the V and J ends, shortened by 5 bases and 7 bases respectively, the junction contains 12 bases. Overall study outcomes, separate from this receptor: When HLA alleles, especially DR and DQ, strongly co-occurred, TCR associations were difficult to assign to individual alleles. While some public TCRs were present in many individuals, most TCR sequences turned up only very rarely across donors. An earlier analysis of several hundred of the donors showed that most TCR beta V segments appeared in productive rearrangements either about 87% or about 30% of the time, which broadly matched IMGT annotations. Around 16 rarely observed V segments, including chromosome 9 orphons, were excluded from the earlier analysis of several hundred of the donors because counts were too low. Compared with the roughly 710-donor mean, donors in an Asian-associated ancestry cluster had fewer N-insertions in productive TCRs, according to a later genetic analysis. Cytomegalovirus status was reported to be diagnosed by the classifier with high specificity and sensitivity in both the original and validation cohorts. At a false discovery rate of 0.05, a later analysis linked about 16,000 TCR beta sequences to specific HLA alleles. Some IMGT-functional V segments, including TRBV6-2 and TRBV6-3, could not be told apart with the 87-base-pair reads, so those segments were excluded. Because HLA typing was unavailable for some donors at each locus, only the typed subset was used in association tests. A later analysis reported that several top co-occurrence clusters appeared linked to parvovirus B19, influenza, CMV and Epstein-Barr virus. Only TCR beta chains were sequenced in this cohort, and the absence of alpha or paired-chain data limited detectable features. A few of the identified cytomegalovirus-associated TCR beta chains were confirmed in vitro to be specific for cytomegalovirus antigens. The sequencing pipeline was judged likely to have produced a cluster of highly shared sequence variants as a technical artifact. According to the authors, the approach could potentially be generalized to other disease states and immunological phenotypes. According to a later analysis, TCR association rates differed among HLA loci, with DRB1 alleles showing the most associated TCRs and HLA-C alleles showing the fewest. CMV serostatus was the only immune exposure information available for the cohort. The presence/absence analyses assumed that sequencing depth was roughly uniform across donors, and that assumption may not be true. The study gave a list of about 170 TCR beta chains associated with cytomegalovirus. A later analysis found that HLA-associated TCR beta chains were more clonally expanded and had lower generation probabilities than equally common non-associated chains. A further reported finding was that TCR beta sequences accurately predicted the HLA-A and HLA-B alleles for most subjects in the first cohort. Linkage disequilibrium might explain the correlated functional status among segregating V segments, but an unknown experimental factor could not be ruled out. A later analysis found that most CMV-associated TCR beta chains appeared HLA-restricted, with HLA associations seemingly driven largely by CMV exposure. In a later genetic analysis, a missense DCLRE1C variant was associated with V-gene and J-gene trimming of TCR beta chains, and the association was replicated in an independent cohort.

The rearrangement combines TRBV5-1 with TRBJ1-1, with the D segment identity uncertain. This TCR was sampled from a young man in good health and CMV-seronegative. The sample consisted of PBMCs. The DNA sequence is given as TGCGCCAGCAGGGCAGCGGCGGATGAAGCTTTCTTT. It is translated as CASRAAADEAFF.